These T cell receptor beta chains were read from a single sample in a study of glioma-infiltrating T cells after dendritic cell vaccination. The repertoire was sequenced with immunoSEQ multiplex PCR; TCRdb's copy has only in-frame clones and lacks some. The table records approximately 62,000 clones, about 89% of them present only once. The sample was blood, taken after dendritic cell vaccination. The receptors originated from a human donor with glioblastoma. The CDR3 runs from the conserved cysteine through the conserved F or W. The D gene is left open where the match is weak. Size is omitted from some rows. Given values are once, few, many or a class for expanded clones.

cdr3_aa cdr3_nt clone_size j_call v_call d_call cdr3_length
CASTLRTGGSETQYF TGTGCCAGCACACTACGGACAGGGGGGTCCGAGACCCAGTACTTC - TRBJ2-5 TRBV25-1 TRBD1 15
CASSLDRPTRGKETQYF TGTGCCAGCAGCTTAGACCGCCCCACTCGGGGAAAGGAGACCCAGTACTTC - TRBJ2-5 TRBV7-9 - 17
CASSVARTSGRNNEQFF TGTGCCAGCAGCGTAGCCCGGACTAGCGGGAGGAACAATGAGCAGTTCTTC - TRBJ2-1 TRBV9 TRBD2 17
CASSLGTGPGPQHF TGTGCCAGCAGCTTAGGGACAGGGCCTGGCCCCCAGCATTTT few TRBJ1-5 TRBV7-2 TRBD1 14
CASGFEITRSSYNEQFF TGTGCTAGTGGTTTCGAGATTACCCGGAGCTCCTACAATGAGCAGTTCTTC - TRBJ2-1 TRBV12-5 - 17
CASSDRRGYEQYF TGTGCCAGTAGTGACCGAAGGGGCTACGAGCAGTACTTC - TRBJ2-7 TRBV19 - 13
CATTGLAGYEQYF TGTGCCACTACGGGACTAGCGGGTTACGAGCAGTACTTC - TRBJ2-7 TRBV10-3 TRBD2 13
CAISDGGNSGNTIYF TGTGCCATCAGTGATGGGGGGAACTCTGGAAACACCATATATTTT - TRBJ1-3 TRBV10-3 - 15
CASSQAWQGAQPQHF TGCGCCAGCAGCCAAGCGTGGCAGGGGGCCCAGCCCCAGCATTTT - TRBJ1-5 TRBV4-1 TRBD1 15
CASSQRGVPTDTQYF TGTGCCAGCAGCCAGCGGGGGGTACCCACAGATACGCAGTATTTT - TRBJ2-3 TRBV27 TRBD2 15
CASSLGGPGGGYTF TGTGCCAGCAGCTTAGGAGGGCCAGGGGGTGGCTACACCTTC - TRBJ1-2 TRBV7-9 TRBD1 14
CASSEVRGLGNQPQHF TGTGCCAGCAGTGAAGTGCGGGGGCTGGGCAATCAGCCCCAGCATTTT - TRBJ1-5 TRBV2 - 16
CASSHRQLNTGELFF TGTGCCAGCAGCCATCGACAGCTGAACACCGGGGAGCTGTTTTTT few TRBJ2-2 TRBV4-2 - 15
CSAGGLLDNEQFF TGCAGCGCTGGAGGATTGTTAGACAATGAGCAGTTCTTC - TRBJ2-1 TRBV29-1 - 13
CAWSLDRGNQPQHF TGTGCCTGGAGTTTGGACAGGGGCAATCAGCCCCAGCATTTT - TRBJ1-5 TRBV30 TRBD1 14
CASGRLAGGNTGELFF TGTGCCAGCGGCAGACTAGCGGGGGGAAACACCGGGGAGCTGTTTTTT - TRBJ2-2 TRBV7-6 TRBD2 16
CASSGHGLAGVTDTQYF TGTGCCAGCAGCGGACATGGACTGGCGGGGGTTACGGATACGCAGTATTTT - TRBJ2-3 TRBV9 TRBD2 17
CAIRKSTGVHGYTF TGTGCCATCCGGAAATCGACAGGGGTTCATGGCTACACCTTC - TRBJ1-2 TRBV5-8 TRBD1 14
CASSPGGAYGYTF TGCGCCAGCAGCCCAGGGGGAGCCTATGGCTACACCTTC - TRBJ1-2 TRBV10-1 TRBD1 13
CASSTVAGGRETQYF TGTGCCAGCAGTACCGTAGCGGGGGGGCGAGAGACCCAGTACTTC once TRBJ2-5 TRBV28 TRBD2 15
CASSETSGTYEQYF TGTGCCAGCAGTGAAACTAGCGGGACTTACGAGCAGTACTTC - TRBJ2-7 TRBV6-1 TRBD2 14
CASSQETSGSYNEQFF TGTGCCAGCAGCCAAGAAACTAGCGGATCCTACAATGAGCAGTTCTTC once TRBJ2-1 TRBV4-2 TRBD2 16
CATSRGGGTNYGYTF TGTGCCACCAGCAGAGGGGGAGGGACTAACTATGGCTACACCTTC - TRBJ1-2 TRBV15 - 15
CASSLLGTAHEQYF TGTGCCAGCAGTTTATTAGGGACAGCCCACGAGCAGTACTTC - TRBJ2-7 TRBV28 TRBD1 14
CASSLAGTGGTEAFF TGTGCCAGCAGCTTAGCGGGGACAGGGGGCACTGAAGCTTTCTTT - TRBJ1-1 TRBV7-9 TRBD1 15
CASSYAPRTGENEAFF TGTGCCAGCAGTTATGCACCTCGGACAGGGGAGAATGAAGCTTTCTTT - TRBJ1-1 TRBV6-5 TRBD1 16
CATSGLAGVREQFF TGTGCCACCAGCGGACTAGCGGGAGTTCGAGAGCAGTTCTTC - TRBJ2-1 TRBV15 TRBD2 14
CASSQFGGPRYEQYF TGCGCCAGCAGTCAATTTGGGGGCCCCCGCTACGAGCAGTACTTC - TRBJ2-7 TRBV23-1 - 15